This TCR beta chain was recorded in a study of CXCR3-negative and CXCR3-positive naive CD8 T cells. Study as a whole: The study obtained around 150 million TRB reads, about 1.5 +/- 0.3 million per library.

The CDR3 is 13 amino acids. From germline, CDR1 is SQVTM and CDR2 ANQGSEA. Details on this clonotype: Its specificity is unknown.

Naivety in CD8+ T cells corresponded to a CD45RO-CCR7+CD27+CD95- phenotype. Overall study findings and caveats: Relative to CXCR3-negative naive cells, CXCR3-positive naive cells had more hydrophobic TRB CDR3s. Naive subsets displayed similar surface CD5, and TCR strength was inferred from TRB CDR3 properties.

TRB cDNA was prepared as libraries by UMI-labeled 5' RACE. With the 5' RACE reads reprocessed, TCRdb shows one record per CDR3 protein and no DNA. The listing contains 85,000 to 130,000 distinct CDR3 sequences. The sample taken for sequencing was naive CXCR3+ CD8+ T cells from blood. Described subset: CD45RO-CCR7+CD27+CD95- naive CD8+ T cells expressing CXCR3 (TNR3+). The gene calls are TRBV29-1 and TRBJ2-5; the TRBD1 assignment by TCRdb is unverifiable without DNA. The sequence derives from a human donor in good health. Some clones in this sample may be carry-over from other donors' samples. This CDR3 reads CSVELGGWETQYF.